This passage covers 8 T cell receptor beta chains from one sample sequenced in a study of T cell repertoires in cytomegalovirus infection (dated by TCRdb to between 2018 and 2021). The run used an Illumina HiSeq 1500. TCRdb trimmed the raw reads at Q25, called clones with MiXCR and kept productive beta chains. Each record represents a unique CDR3 protein, reported with the most common genes and DNA among its rows. This sample has almost 500,000 distinct CDR3 sequences in its table, and approximately 11% of those were observed once. Roughly 10% of the sample is held by the ten biggest clonotypes. Specimen: PBMCs. The receptor source for this set is a human donor in good health (CMV status not recorded). Some clones in this sample may be carry-over from other donors' samples.

In its sample, this clonotype was seen many times. The V call is TRBV6-1, the J call TRBJ2-3; D tentatively reads TRBD1 or TRBD2 (5 bases each). CDR3 length: 14 amino acids. Per the germline V gene, CDR1 is MNHNS and CDR2 is SASEGT. V lost 6 bases and J 2 bases, leaving 12 bases between the germline ends. The CDR3 DNA is TGTGCCAGCAGCCGGGACCTATTCACAGATACGCAGTATTTT. Its translation: CASSRDLFTDTQYF.

This clonotype appeared many times. The chain is built from TRBV5-5 and TRBJ1-1; 8 positions agree with TRBD1. The J segment lost 3 bases and the V segment lost 0 bases, leaving 10 bases of the junction unmatched. The CDR3 extends over 17 amino acids. CDR1 is SGHKS, CDR2 YYEKEE, per germline (reference sequence). The CDR3 DNA is TGTGCCAGCAGCTTGGGACCTCAGGGGGCAAGGGACACTGAAGCTTTCTTT. Protein sequence: CASSLGPQGARDTEAFF.

The chain combines TRBV9 with TRBJ2-7; TRBD1 or TRBD2 may be the D gene (5 bases each). V gave up 3 bases and J gave up 6 bases, with 13 bases separating them. This CDR3 spans 13 amino acids. From germline, CDR1 is SGDLS and CDR2 YYNGEE. CDR3 nucleotide sequence: TGTGCCAGCAGCGCGGGACCCCGACCCGAGCAGTACTTC. This gives the protein CASSAGPRPEQYF.

The gene calls are TRBV27 and TRBJ1-5; a possible D gene is TRBD1 (5 bases). V was shortened by 5 bases and J by 7 bases, with 12 bases between the two germline ends. The CDR3 extends over 13 amino acids. Germline V gene data show CDR1 as MNHEY and CDR2 as SMNVEV (reference sequence). In DNA, the CDR3 is TGTGCCAGCAGTGTGGGGGGGTTCCAGCCCCAGCATTTT. Its protein product is CASSVGGFQPQHF.

This clonotype was seen many times. The chain uses TRBV2 and TRBJ2-2; no clear D gene. The V gene lost 5 bases and the J gene lost 1 base, with 11 bases spanning the gap. The CDR3 is 15 amino acids. The germline V gene has CDR1 SNHLY and CDR2 FYNNEI. The CDR3 nucleotides are TGTGCCAGCAGTCCCGACTGGGGGAACACCGGGGAGCTGTTTTTT. Translation: CASSPDWGNTGELFF. The full variable domain, completed using reference TRBV2 and TRBJ2-2, is EPEVTQTPSHQVTQMGQEVILRCVPISNHLYFYWYRQILGQKVEFLVSFYNNEISEKSEIFDDQFSVERPDGSNFTLKIRSTKLEDSAMYFCASSPDWGNTGELFFGEGSRLTVL.

This clonotype was picked up many times. V gene TRBV7-2 combines with J gene TRBJ2-1; D may be TRBD2 (7 bases). Germline V CDR1 and CDR2: SGHTA, FQGNSA. V dropped 3 bases and J dropped 6 bases, with 12 bases sitting between them. This CDR3 is built from 14 residues. The CDR3 loop is CASSFRRGPNEQFF. The DNA of the CDR3 is TGTGCCAGCAGCTTTCGGCGGGGGCCCAATGAGCAGTTCTTC.

This chain joins TRBV2 and TRBJ1-1; possibly TRBD1 for D (5 bases). This CDR3 spans 13 amino acids. The germline V gene has CDR1 SNHLY and CDR2 FYNNEI. The ends were cut back, 10 bases at V and 1 base at J, with 13 bases in the middle. CDR3 protein: CATRGERNTEAFF. The DNA of the CDR3 is TGTGCCACCCGGGGGGAAAGGAACACTGAAGCTTTCTTT.

J is TRBJ1-2 and V is TRBV5-1; D remains ambiguous. The germline V gene has CDR1 SGHRS and CDR2 YFSETQ. V gave up 1 base and J gave up 8 bases, with 12 bases separating them. This CDR3 contains 13 residues. CDR3 sequence reads: CASSLSLSAGYTF. The CDR3 DNA follows: TGCGCCAGCAGCTTGTCTCTCTCGGCGGGCTACACCTTC.